This T cell receptor (beta chain) was identified in a study of shared clonotypes between healthy human individuals. Positively selected for CCR7, the CD45RO-negative cells used as naive CD8 cells excluded terminally differentiated effector memory CD45RA+ cells. Clones were sequenced by immunoSEQ multiplex PCR, and TCRdb holds only the in-frame ones, with some missing. Here the sample spans some 2,100,000 clones, approximately 94% being singletons. The CDR3 runs 18 residues. CDR1 is SGHAT, CDR2 FQNNGV, per germline. Unmatched junction bases numbered 10, after V lost 4 bases and J lost 2 bases. The sample consisted of naive CD8+ T cells from PBMCs. This chain uses TRBV11-2 with TRBJ2-7, with 14 bases lining up with TRBD2. This TCR was sampled from a man between 18 and 35 years old in good health. Some clones in this sample may be carry-over from other donors' samples. CDR3 loop: CASSSGLAGGNRPYEQYF. The CDR3 nucleotides are TGTGCCAGCAGCTCCGGACTAGCGGGAGGTAACCGACCCTACGAGCAGTACTTC.